What follows are 7 T cell receptor beta chains derived from one specimen sequenced in a study of T cells in Graves' hyperthyroidism and ophthalmopathy. Amplified TCR beta CDR3 regions came from RNA transcripts. Initially, a first-round RT-PCR of the TCR CDR3 employed the HTBI primer set. TCRdb re-called the multiplex PCR reads with MiXCR, one entry per CDR3 protein. The sample holds roughly 650,000 distinct CDR3 sequences, 15% to 20% seen once. The source material was blood. These receptors were collected from a woman aged 40 to 55 with Graves' ophthalmopathy.

There are many counts of this clonotype. DNA of the CDR3: TGCGCCAGCAGCTTGGAGGGGGGTCTGGCTCAGCCCCAGCATTTT. Amino acid sequence: CASSLEGGLAQPQHF. This chain uses TRBV5-1 with TRBJ1-5, with a tentative D call TRBD1 (6 bases). From germline, CDR1 is SGHRS and CDR2 YFSETQ. V lost 0 bases and J lost 6, with 13 bases in between. The CDR3 has 15 residues.

The chain uses TRBV12-3 or TRBV12-4 and TRBJ1-6, with D possibly TRBD1 on 5 matching bases. Trimming pared 6 bases from V and 3 bases from J, leaving 18 bases between. The CDR3 is 17 amino acids. The CDR3 reads CASSRRDSNLYNSPLHF. The CDR3 DNA follows: TGTGCCAGCAGCCGGAGGGACTCAAACCTCTATAATTCACCCCTCCACTTT.

This clonotype was detected many times. The genes are TRBV7-3 and TRBJ2-2, with no clear D. Germline CDR1 and CDR2: SGHTA and FQGTGA. The ends were cut back, 0 bases at V and 5 bases at J, with 10 bases in the middle. The CDR3 contains 15 residues. The CDR3 DNA is TGTGCCAGCAGCTTAACTGACTCCCCTACCGGGGAGCTGTTTTTT. Translating it yields CASSLTDSPTGELFF.

This clonotype was counted ten times or more. The chain joins TRBV6-6 to TRBJ2-7; 7 nucleotides match TRBD1. Germline-derived CDR1 and CDR2 are MNHNY and SVGAGI (reference sequence). V trimming: 2 bases; J trimming: 6 bases; junction bases outside the gene matches: 10. The CDR3 is 15 residues long. The DNA of the CDR3 is TGTGCCAGCAGTTACCGGGACAGTCCCGCCAGCGAGCAGTACTTC. This codes for CASSYRDSPASEQYF.

This clonotype was counted between two and nine times. The chain couples TRBV11-2 to TRBJ2-1; TRBD1 agrees at 10 bases. Trimming took 6 bases from V and 6 from J; bases not matched to a gene: 8. CDR1 is SGHAT, CDR2 FQNNGV, per germline. This CDR3 has 15 amino acids. The CDR3 spells CASRIPGQGSNEQFF. The CDR3 bases are TGTGCCAGCAGGATACCGGGACAGGGGTCCAATGAGCAGTTCTTC. Full variable domain (missing parts from reference TRBV11-2 and TRBJ2-1): EAGVAQSPRYKIIEKRQSVAFWCNPISGHATLYWYQQILGQGPKLLIQFQNNGVVDDSQLPKDRFSAERLKGVDSTLKIQPAKLEDSAVYLCASRIPGQGSNEQFFGPGTRLTVL.

The chain couples TRBV29-1 to TRBJ1-1; 8 bases map to TRBD1. The germline V gene has CDR1 SQVTM and CDR2 ANQGSEA. Germline trimming cut 7 bases from V and 1 base from J; bases unmatched to any gene: 5. The CDR3 consists of 13 residues. The chain's CDR3 is CSAQTGANTEAFF. CDR3 coding DNA: TGCAGCGCACAGACAGGGGCGAACACTGAAGCTTTCTTT.

The V gene is TRBV7-2, the J gene TRBJ1-4; 7 nucleotides agree with TRBD1. The CDR3 consists of 16 residues. The V gene end was trimmed by 4 bases and the J gene end by 5 bases; junction bases not matched to a gene: 10. Looked up from germline, CDR1 is SGHTA and CDR2 is FQGNSA. CDR3 sequence: CASSYGGTVLNEKLFF. CDR3 bases: TGTGCCAGCAGCTATGGGGGGACAGTTTTAAATGAAAAACTGTTTTTT.